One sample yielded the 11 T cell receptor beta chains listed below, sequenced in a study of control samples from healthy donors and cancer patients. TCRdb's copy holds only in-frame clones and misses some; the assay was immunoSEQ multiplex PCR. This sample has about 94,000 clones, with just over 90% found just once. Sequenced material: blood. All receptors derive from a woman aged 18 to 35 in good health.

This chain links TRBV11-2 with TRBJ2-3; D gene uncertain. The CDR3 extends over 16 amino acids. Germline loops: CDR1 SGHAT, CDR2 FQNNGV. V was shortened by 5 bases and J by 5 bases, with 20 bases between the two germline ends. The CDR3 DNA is TGTGCCAGCAGCGTTGGTCTAGGAGTAGTAGAAGATACGCAGTATTTT. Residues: CASSVGLGVVEDTQYF.

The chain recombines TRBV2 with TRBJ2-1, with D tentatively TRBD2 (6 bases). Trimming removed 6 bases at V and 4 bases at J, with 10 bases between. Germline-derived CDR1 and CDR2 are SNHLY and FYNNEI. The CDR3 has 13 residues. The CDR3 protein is CASSALAYNEQFF. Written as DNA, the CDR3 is TGTGCCAGCAGCGCTCTAGCGTACAATGAGCAGTTCTTC. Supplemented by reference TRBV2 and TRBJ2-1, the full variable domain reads EPEVTQTPSHQVTQMGQEVILRCVPISNHLYFYWYRQILGQKVEFLVSFYNNEISEKSEIFDDQFSVERPDGSNFTLKIRSTKLEDSAMYFCASSALAYNEQFFGPGTRLTVL.

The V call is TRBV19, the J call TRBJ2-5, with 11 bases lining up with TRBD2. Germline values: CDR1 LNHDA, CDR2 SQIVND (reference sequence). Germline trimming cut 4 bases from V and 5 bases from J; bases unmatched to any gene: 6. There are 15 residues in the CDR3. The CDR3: CASSKLAGVVETQYF. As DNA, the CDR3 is TGTGCCAGTAGTAAACTAGCGGGGGTTGTGGAGACCCAGTACTTC.

This CDR3 reads CASSQDLDSNQPQHF. The CDR3 DNA follows: TGTGCCAGCAGCCAAGATCTCGATAGCAATCAGCCCCAGCATTTT. The V call is TRBV3-1 (or the pseudogene TRBV3-2), the J call TRBJ1-5; D gene ambiguous. The CDR3 loop spans 15 amino acids. The germline CDR1 and CDR2 sequences are LGHDT and YNNKEL (reference sequence). V was trimmed by 0 bases and J by 0 bases, leaving 6 bases between them.

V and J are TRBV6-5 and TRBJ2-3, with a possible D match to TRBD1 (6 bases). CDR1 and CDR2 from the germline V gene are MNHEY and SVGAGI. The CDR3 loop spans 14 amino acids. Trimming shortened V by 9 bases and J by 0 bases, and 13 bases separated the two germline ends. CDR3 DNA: TGTGCCAGTGCACAGGGAACTAGCACAGATACGCAGTATTTT. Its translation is CASAQGTSTDTQYF.

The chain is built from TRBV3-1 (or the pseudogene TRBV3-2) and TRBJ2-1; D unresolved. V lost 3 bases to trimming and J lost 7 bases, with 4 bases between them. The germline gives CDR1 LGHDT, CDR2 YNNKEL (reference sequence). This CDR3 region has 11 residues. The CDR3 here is CASSQANEQFF. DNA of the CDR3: TGTGCCAGCAGCCAGGCGAATGAGCAGTTCTTC.

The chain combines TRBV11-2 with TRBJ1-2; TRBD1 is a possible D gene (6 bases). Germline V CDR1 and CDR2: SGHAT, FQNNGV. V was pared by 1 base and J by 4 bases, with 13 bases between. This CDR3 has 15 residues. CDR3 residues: CASSLGAGQFYGYTF. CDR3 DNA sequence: TGTGCCAGCAGCTTAGGGGCTGGACAGTTCTATGGCTACACCTTC.

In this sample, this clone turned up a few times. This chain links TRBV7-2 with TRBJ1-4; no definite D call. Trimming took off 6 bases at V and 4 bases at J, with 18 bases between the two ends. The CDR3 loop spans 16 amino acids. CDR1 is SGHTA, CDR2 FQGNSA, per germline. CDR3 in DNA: TGTGCCAGCAGACCACCCTCCGGGTTGGGTAATGAAAAACTGTTTTTT. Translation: CASRPPSGLGNEKLFF.

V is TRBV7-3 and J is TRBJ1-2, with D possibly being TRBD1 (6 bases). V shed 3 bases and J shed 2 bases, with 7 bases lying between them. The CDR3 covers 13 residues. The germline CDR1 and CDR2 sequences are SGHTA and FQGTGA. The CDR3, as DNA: TGTGCCAGCAGCTTGAGGGGGAACTATGGCTACACCTTC. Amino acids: CASSLRGNYGYTF. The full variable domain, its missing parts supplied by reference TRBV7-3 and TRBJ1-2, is GAGVSQTPSNKVTEKGKYVELRCDPISGHTALYWYRQSLGQGPEFLIYFQGTGAADDSGLPNDRFFAVRPEGSVSTLKIQRTERGDSAVYLCASSLRGNYGYTFGSGTRLTVV.

The DNA of the CDR3 is TGTGCCATCTGCCCTAGGACTGATTATGGCTACACCTTC. This translates into CAICPRTDYGYTF. This sequence joins TRBV10-3 and TRBJ1-2, with no clear D. CDR3 length: 13 amino acids. V was shortened by 8 bases and J by 5 bases, with 15 bases between the two germline ends. The germline gives CDR1 ENHRY, CDR2 SYGVKD.

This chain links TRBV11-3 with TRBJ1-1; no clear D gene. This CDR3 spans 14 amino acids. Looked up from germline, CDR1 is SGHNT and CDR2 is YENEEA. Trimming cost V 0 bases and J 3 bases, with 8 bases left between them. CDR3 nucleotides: TGTGCCAGCAGCTTAGATCCGTGGGACACTGAAGCTTTCTTT. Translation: CASSLDPWDTEAFF.